This TCR beta chain derives from a study of T cell responses to AZD1222 COVID-19 vaccine. TCRdb's table, derived via immunoSEQ multiplex PCR, lists solely in-frame clones and lacks some. The table records around 150,000 clones, roughly 90% of them present only once. V was trimmed by 4 bases and J by 9 bases, leaving 9 bases between them. The germline CDR1 and CDR2 sequences are SQVTM and ANQGSEA. This CDR3 contains 10 residues. The origin of this receptor is an adult in good health. The chain uses TRBV29-1 and TRBJ1-1; no definite D call. The sequenced sample was peripheral blood, obtained on day 0 of AZD1222 vaccination. The CDR3 DNA reads TGCAGCGTTGTAGAGATACAAGCTTTCTTT. Translation: CSVVEIQAFF.